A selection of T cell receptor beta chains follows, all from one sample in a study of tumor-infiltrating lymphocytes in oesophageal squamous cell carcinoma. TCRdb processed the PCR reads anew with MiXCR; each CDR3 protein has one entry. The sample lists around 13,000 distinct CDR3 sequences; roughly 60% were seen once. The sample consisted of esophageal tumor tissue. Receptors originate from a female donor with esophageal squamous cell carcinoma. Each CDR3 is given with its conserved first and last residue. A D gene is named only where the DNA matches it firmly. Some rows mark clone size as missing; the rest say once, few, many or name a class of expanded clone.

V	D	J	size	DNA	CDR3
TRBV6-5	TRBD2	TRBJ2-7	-	TGTGCCAGCAGTCCCCGTATTAGCGGGAGGGAAGACAATGAGCAGTACTTC	CASSPRISGREDNEQYF
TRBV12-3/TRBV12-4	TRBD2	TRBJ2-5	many	TGTGCCAGCAGTTTGGGGCGGGGGGGCCAAGAGACCCAGTACTTC	CASSLGRGGQETQYF
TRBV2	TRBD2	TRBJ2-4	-	TGTGCCAGCAGTCTACTGTACTGGACTAGCGGGAACAATGAGCAGTACTTC	CASSLLYWTSGNNEQYF
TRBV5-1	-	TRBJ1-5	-	TGCGCCAGCAGCCCGGGCCTCAACAGGGTAAATCAGCCCCAGCATTTT	CASSPGLNRVNQPQHF
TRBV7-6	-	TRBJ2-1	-	TGTGCTAGCAGCTTAAGCCCCACGAGGGCCAATGAGCAGTTCTTC	CASSLSPTRANEQFF
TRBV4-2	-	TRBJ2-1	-	TGTGCCAGCACCCCTTGGGCAGGGTCCAGCAATGAGCAGTTCTTC	CASTPWAGSSNEQFF
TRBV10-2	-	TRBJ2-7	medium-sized	TGCGCCAGCGCCCCAGGGTCTCTCTACGAGCAGTACTTC	CASAPGSLYEQYF
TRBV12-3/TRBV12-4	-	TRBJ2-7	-	TGTGCCAGCAGGTTGGGACCGTCGGCCGGCGAGCAGTACTTC	CASRLGPSAGEQYF
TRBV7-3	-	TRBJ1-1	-	TGTGCCAGCAGCTCGACCACCGGACTAGCGGGAGTGATGTTCTTC	CASSSTTGLAGVMFF
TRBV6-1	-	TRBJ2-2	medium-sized	TGTGCCAGCAGTTCGAGTAGCGGAAACACCGGGGAGCTGTTTTTT	CASSSSSGNTGELFF
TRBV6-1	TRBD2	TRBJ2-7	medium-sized	TGTGCCAGCACCGATGGACTAGCGGGAGGGCCAGGGGTCTACGAGCAGTACTTC	CASTDGLAGGPGVYEQYF
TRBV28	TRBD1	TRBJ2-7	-	TGTGCCAGCAAACACCGGGACAGGGTGGGGGAGCAGTACTTC	CASKHRDRVGEQYF
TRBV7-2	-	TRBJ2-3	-	TGTGCCAGCAGCCCAAGGTGGGGGGCCCCCGACACAGATACGCAGTATTTT	CASSPRWGAPDTDTQYF
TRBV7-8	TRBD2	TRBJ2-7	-	TGTGCCAGCAGGTCACCGGGACTAGCGGGAGACAATGAGCAGTACTTC	CASRSPGLAGDNEQYF
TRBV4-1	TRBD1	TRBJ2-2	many	TGCGCCAGCAGCCGCGCCCCGCTTGGGACAGGGAGCACCGGGGAGCTGTTTTTT	CASSRAPLGTGSTGELFF
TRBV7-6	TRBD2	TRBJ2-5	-	TGTGCTAGCAGCTTATTAGCGGGGGGCCTAAATGAGCAGTACTTC	CASSLLAGGLNEQYF
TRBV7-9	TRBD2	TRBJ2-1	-	TGTGCCAGCAGTACATGGACTAGCGAGAACAATGAGCAGTTCTTC	CASSTWTSENNEQFF
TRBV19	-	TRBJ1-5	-	TGTGCCAGTAGTATGGGCATAAATCAGCCCCAGCATTTT	CASSMGINQPQHF
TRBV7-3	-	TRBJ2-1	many	TGTGCCAGCAGCTTAAAAGTGGCAGGGGGGAACAATGAGCAGTTCTTC	CASSLKVAGGNNEQFF
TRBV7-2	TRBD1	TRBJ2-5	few	TGTGCCAGCAGCTTAGGGACAGGGAGCCAAGAGACCCAGTACTTC	CASSLGTGSQETQYF
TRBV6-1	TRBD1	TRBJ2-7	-	TGTGCCACTCAGGCTAAGGACAGGGCCTCCTACGAGCAGTACTTC	CATQAKDRASYEQYF
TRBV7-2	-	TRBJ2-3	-	TGTGCCAGCAGCTTATTTTTCACGCCAGATACGCAGTATTTT	CASSLFFTPDTQYF
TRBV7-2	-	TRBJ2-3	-	TGTGCCAGCAGCTTAGGGCCGTCTGGAGGGGTGACTTTCTTT	CASSLGPSGGVTFF
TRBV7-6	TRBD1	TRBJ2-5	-	TGTGCCAGCAGCCCCCAACAGGGGTCTGCGAGAGAGACCCAGTACTTC	CASSPQQGSARETQYF
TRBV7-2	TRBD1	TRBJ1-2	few	TGTGCCAGCAGCCCTTACCTAACAGGGGGAGGTGGCTACACCTTC	CASSPYLTGGGGYTF
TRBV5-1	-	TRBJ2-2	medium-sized	TGCGCCAGCAGCGTGGGGATATCTACCGGGGAGCTGTTTTTT	CASSVGISTGELFF
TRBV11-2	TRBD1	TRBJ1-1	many	TGTGCCAGCAGGGTACGGGACAGGAGCTCATCGGAAGCTTTCTTT	CASRVRDRSSSEAFF
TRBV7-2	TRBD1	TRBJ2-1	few	TGTGCCAGCAGCTTAGGGGGACAGACAAATGAGCAGTTCTTC	CASSLGGQTNEQFF
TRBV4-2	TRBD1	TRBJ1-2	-	TGTGCCAGCAGCCAAGGTGGACAGGGGCACTATGGCTACACCTTC	CASSQGGQGHYGYTF
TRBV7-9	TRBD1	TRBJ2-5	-	TGTGCCAGCAGCTTAGCCGGGACAGACGAGACCCAGTACTTC	CASSLAGTDETQYF
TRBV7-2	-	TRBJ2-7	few	TGTGCCAGCAGGCCGGGGTCCAGCGGCTACGAGCAGTACTTC	CASRPGSSGYEQYF
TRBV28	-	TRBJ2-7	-	TGTGCCAGCAGTTGGGTATCCTACGAGCAGTACTTC	CASSWVSYEQYF
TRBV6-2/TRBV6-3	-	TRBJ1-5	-	TGTGCCAGCAGTGAAAGCGGGGGCAATCAGCCCCAGCATTTT	CASSESGGNQPQHF
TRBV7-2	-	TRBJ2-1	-	TGTGCCAGCAGCTTAGGGCAGCGGGCCTACGAACAGTTCTTC	CASSLGQRAYEQFF
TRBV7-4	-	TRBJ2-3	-	TGTGCCAGCAGCTTAGGTCAGGCCGGGGATACGCAGTATTTT	CASSLGQAGDTQYF
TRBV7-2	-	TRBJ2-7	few	TGTGCCAGCAGCTTAGAGGGTAGGAGATACGAGCAGTACTTC	CASSLEGRRYEQYF
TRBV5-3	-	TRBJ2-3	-	TGTGCCAGCAGCCACTGGGGGAGTGGGGAGTCAGATACGCAGTATTTT	CASSHWGSGESDTQYF
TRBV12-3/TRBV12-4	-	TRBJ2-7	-	TGTGCCAGCAGTAAAAGGTCCTACGAGCAGTACTTC	CASSKRSYEQYF
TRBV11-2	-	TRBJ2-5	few	TGTGCCAGCAGCTTTCGAGACCGAGGGGGGGAGACCCAGTACTTC	CASSFRDRGGETQYF
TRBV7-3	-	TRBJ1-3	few	TGTGCCAGCATCAGAGTGACGGGACTTACGAACTCTGGAAACACCATATATTTT	CASIRVTGLTNSGNTIYF
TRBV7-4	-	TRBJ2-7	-	TGTGCCAGCAGCTTACTCGACTACGAGCAGTACTTC	CASSLLDYEQYF
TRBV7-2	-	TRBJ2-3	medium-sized	TGTGCCAGCAGCTCGCCCGGGACTTCTTCGGGGGTTTTAGATACGCAGTATTTT	CASSSPGTSSGVLDTQYF
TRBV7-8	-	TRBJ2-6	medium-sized	TGTGCCAGCAGCGTAGTGGGGCTAGACCTCTCTGGGGCCAACGTCCTGACTTTC	CASSVVGLDLSGANVLTF
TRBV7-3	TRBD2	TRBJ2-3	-	TGTGCCAGCAGCTTAACAGCGACTAGCGGGAGTGGGACAGATACGCAGTATTTT	CASSLTATSGSGTDTQYF
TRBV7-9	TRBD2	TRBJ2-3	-	TGTGCCAGCAGCCCGGGGGGTCCAGATACGCAGTATTTT	CASSPGGPDTQYF
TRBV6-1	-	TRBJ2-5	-	TGTGCCAGCAGTGAAGCGTTCGGGACAACCCAAGAGACCCAGTACTTC	CASSEAFGTTQETQYF
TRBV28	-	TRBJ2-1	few	TGTGCCAGCAGTCCTGGGGACATATACAATGAGCAGTTCTTC	CASSPGDIYNEQFF
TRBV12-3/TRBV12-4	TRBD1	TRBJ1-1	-	TGTGCCAGCAGCCGACCCGGACAGGGTTCCACTGAAGCTTTCTTT	CASSRPGQGSTEAFF
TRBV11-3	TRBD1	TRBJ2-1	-	TGTGCCAGCAGCCCAGGACAGGGGCGGCATAATGAGCAGTTCTTC	CASSPGQGRHNEQFF
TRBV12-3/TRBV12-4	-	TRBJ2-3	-	TGTGCCAGCAGACCGGGACACCTTAGGTCCTCTAGCACAGATACGCAGTATTTT	CASRPGHLRSSSTDTQYF